The T cell receptor beta chain described here comes from a study of Tregs in tolerant kidney transplant recipients. The repertoire was sequenced with immunoSEQ multiplex PCR; TCRdb's copy has only in-frame clones and lacks some. The sample consists of approximately 81,000 clones, 91% of them appearing once. The CDR3 covers 15 residues. The germline V gene encodes CDR1 MNHNY and CDR2 SVGAGI (reference sequence). V dropped 6 bases and J dropped 6; count of bases not matched to a gene: 9. Study results and limitations: Tolerant patients' donor-specific Tregs expanded beyond overall Tregs, suggesting antigen-driven growth.

About this clone itself: The antigen is not known.

Related graft donors supplied nonmyeloablative bone marrow transplants, and mixed chimerism was transient. The chain employs TRBV6-6 and TRBJ2-7, with 12 nucleotides matching TRBD1. The sample consisted of CD4+ T cells from blood (PBMCs), taken 24 months after the transplant. This receptor was obtained from a human patient who received a combined kidney and bone marrow transplant. Some T cells may be graft donor cells. The CDR3 sequence: CASRLSGTGGAEQYF. The DNA of the CDR3 is TGTGCCAGCAGGTTATCCGGGACAGGGGGCGCCGAGCAGTACTTC.